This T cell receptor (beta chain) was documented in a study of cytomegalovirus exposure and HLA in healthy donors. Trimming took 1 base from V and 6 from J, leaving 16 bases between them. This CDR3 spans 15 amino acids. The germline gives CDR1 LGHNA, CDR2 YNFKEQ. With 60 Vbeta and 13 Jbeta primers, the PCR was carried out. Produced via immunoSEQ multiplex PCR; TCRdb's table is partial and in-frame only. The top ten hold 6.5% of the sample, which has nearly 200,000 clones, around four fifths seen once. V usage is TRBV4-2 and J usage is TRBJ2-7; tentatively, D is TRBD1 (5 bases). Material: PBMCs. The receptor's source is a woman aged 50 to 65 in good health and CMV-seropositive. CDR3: CASSQGRVGRGEQYF. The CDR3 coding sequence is TGTGCCAGCAGCCAAGGCAGGGTGGGCCGCGGCGAGCAGTACTTC.